Here is one T cell receptor beta chain with its context. The antigen it recognizes is unknown. Sequence at one end of the junction differs from germline and may be a read error. The data derive from a study of CD8 T cells in Susac syndrome (dated by TCRdb to between 2019 and 2020). For the study in its entirety: Repertoire sequencing was used to test whether CD8+ T cell activation and differentiation in Susac syndrome was antigen driven. Overall results and qualifications from the work: The study acknowledged that relatively few individuals were included in the TCR sequencing and HLA analysis.

Peripheral blood CD8+ and CD4+ T cells from healthy donors, Susac syndrome patients and multiple sclerosis patients were profiled by high-throughput TCR beta sequencing. The healthy donors served as controls matched for age and sex. CD8+ TEMRA cells were enriched by FACS, while bulk CD8+ and CD4+ T cells were purified by magnetic negative isolation. Blood was collected in EDTA tubes and processed within 24 hours, with PBMCs isolated through density gradient centrifugation. PBMCs intended for TCR sequencing were cryopreserved in liquid nitrogen and thawed later in a water bath at 37 degrees C. A purity of at least 90% was achieved for sorted or isolated CD4+, CD8+ and CD8+ TEMRA cells. RNA was extracted using the RNeasy kit, and roughly 0.5 to 1 microgram was reverse transcribed with random hexamers. TCR beta CDR3 regions were amplified with the immunoSEQ multiplex PCR assay covering 54 Vbeta and 13 Jbeta segments. PCR amplification bias was corrected by using a synthetic template baseline for primer optimization and computational correction. Regarding the original processing steps: Reads were annotated to V, D and J genes according to IMGT and were analyzed with immunoSEQ Analyzer, with only productive sequences retained. To calculate clonality, Shannon entropy was normalized by log2 of the number of productive unique sequences and then subtracted from one. For each patient and control, public and private clones were evaluated within the 100 most prevalent clones. A clone was defined as Susac-specific if it was absent from the healthy and MS cohorts, from over a thousand published viral clones and from other ImmuneACCESS disease sequences. Starting from the raw public reads, TCRdb applied fastp trimming at Q25, assembled clones with MiXCR and retained in-frame beta chains. Each entry is one CDR3 protein sequence, shown with its most common DNA and genes. TCRdb's processing, not the study's, gives the V and J calls here. Within this sample are about 200,000 distinct CDR3 sequences, with 85% to 95% of them counted one time only. Clones ranked in the top ten supply roughly 0.1% of the sample.

The germline V gene encodes CDR1 SGDLS and CDR2 YYNGEE. CDR3 length: 14 amino acids, cysteine to phenylalanine. The DNA shown is the 42-base CDR3, in frame from base 1. The rearranged segments are TRBV9 and TRBJ2-1, with 9 central nucleotides matching TRBD2. The receptor was isolated from a human donor in good health. Sequencing was carried out using CD4+ T cells from PBMCs. The CDR3 here reads CATSRREGRNEQFF. The sequenced DNA is TGTGCCACCAGCAGGCGGGAGGGTCGGAATGAGCAGTTCTTC.